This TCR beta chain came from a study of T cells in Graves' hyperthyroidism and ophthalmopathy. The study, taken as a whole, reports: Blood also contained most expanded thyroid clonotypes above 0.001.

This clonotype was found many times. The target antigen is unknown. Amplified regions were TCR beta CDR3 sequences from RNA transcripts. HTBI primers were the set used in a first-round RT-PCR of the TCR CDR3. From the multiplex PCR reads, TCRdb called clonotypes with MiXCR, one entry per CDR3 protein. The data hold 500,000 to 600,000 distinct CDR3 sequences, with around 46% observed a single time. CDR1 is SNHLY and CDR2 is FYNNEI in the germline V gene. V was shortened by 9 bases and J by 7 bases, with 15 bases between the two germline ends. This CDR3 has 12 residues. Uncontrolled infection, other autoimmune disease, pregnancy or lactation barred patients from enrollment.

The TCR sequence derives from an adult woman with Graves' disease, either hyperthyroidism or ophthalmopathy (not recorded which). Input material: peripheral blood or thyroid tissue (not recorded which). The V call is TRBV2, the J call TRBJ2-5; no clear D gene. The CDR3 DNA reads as TGTGCCAGTCAGAGGACCGTGGGGACCCAGTACTTC. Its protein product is CASQRTVGTQYF.